The present entry profiles one TCR beta chain with its context. Antigen: not known. The data were obtained in a study of T cell responses to AZD1222 COVID-19 vaccine. Sequencing used immunoSEQ multiplex PCR; TCRdb keeps in-frame clones, though not all of them. The profile covers under 110,000 clones, with about nine tenths appearing a single time and under 1.5% taken by the ten largest. CDR3 length: 13 residues. Looked up from germline, CDR1 is LNHDA and CDR2 is SQIVND (reference sequence). V lost 5 bases and J lost 6, with 12 bases in between. Broader study findings: Possibly, clonal diversity was underestimated; donors were largely white British and included more females. CD4 TCRs linked to vaccination spanned spike, dominating at 160-218 and 743-854.

The sequenced sample was peripheral blood, obtained on day 0 of AZD1222 vaccination. The V call is TRBV19, the J call TRBJ2-3, with D possibly being TRBD1 (5 bases). The source is an adult in good health. The CDR3 is CASSAANRDTQYF. CDR3 nucleotides: TGTGCCAGTAGTGCCGCGAACAGGGATACGCAGTATTTT.